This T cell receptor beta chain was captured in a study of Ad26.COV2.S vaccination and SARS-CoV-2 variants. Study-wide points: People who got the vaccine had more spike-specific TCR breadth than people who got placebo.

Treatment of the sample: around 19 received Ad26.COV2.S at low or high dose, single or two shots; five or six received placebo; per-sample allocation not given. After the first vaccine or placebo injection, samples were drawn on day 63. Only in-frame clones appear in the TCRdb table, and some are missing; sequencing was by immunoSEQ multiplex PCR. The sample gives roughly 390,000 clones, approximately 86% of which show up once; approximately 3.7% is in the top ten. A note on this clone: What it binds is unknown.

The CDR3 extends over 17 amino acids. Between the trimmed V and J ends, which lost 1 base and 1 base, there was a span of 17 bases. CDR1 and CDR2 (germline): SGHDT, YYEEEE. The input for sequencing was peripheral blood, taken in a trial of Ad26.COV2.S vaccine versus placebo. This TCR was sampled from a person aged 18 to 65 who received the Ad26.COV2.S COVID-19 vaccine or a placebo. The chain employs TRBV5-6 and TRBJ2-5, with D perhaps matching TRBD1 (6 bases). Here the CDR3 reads CASSLRTGRNGQETQYF. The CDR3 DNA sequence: TGTGCCAGCAGCTTGCGCACAGGGAGAAATGGCCAAGAGACCCAGTACTTC.